Reported below is one T cell receptor (beta chain). Its matching antigen is unknown. This specimen belongs to a study of Ad26.COV2.S vaccination and SARS-CoV-2 variants. Study at large: Once, or twice with 56 days between doses, Ad26.COV2.S was given intramuscularly.

Study-wide results and caveats: Vaccinees reportedly had broad spike-specific CD8+ and CD4+ T cell responses. Relative to placebo recipients, vaccine recipients exhibited elevated spike-specific TCR breadth.

Treatment in this sample: about 20 received Ad26.COV2.S at low or high dose, single or two shots; a few received placebo; per-sample allocation not given. Material that was analyzed had been drawn on day 63 after the first vaccine or placebo injection. At a Boston site, the person donating was an adult of 18-55 years. Here immunoSEQ multiplex PCR was the method, and the copy in TCRdb shows in-frame clones only, minus some. The repertoire holds more than 300,000 clones, with approximately 86% as singletons. The ends were cut back, 3 bases at V and 0 bases at J, with 9 bases in the middle. The CDR3 has 14 amino acids. In germline, CDR1 is SEHNR, CDR2 FQNEAQ (reference sequence).

The rearrangement links TRBV7-9 to TRBJ2-7, with D uncertain. This sequence originates from a person between 18 and 65 years old who received the Ad26.COV2.S COVID-19 vaccine or a placebo. The source was peripheral blood, collected in a trial of Ad26.COV2.S vaccine versus placebo. DNA for the CDR3: TGTGCCAGCAGCTTCCATGAATCCTCCTACGAGCAGTACTTC. Protein product: CASSFHESSYEQYF.